Listed here is a single T cell receptor beta chain. V trimming: 2 bases; J trimming: 4 bases; junction bases outside the gene matches: 5. Germline V gives CDR1 SGHNT, CDR2 YYREEE (reference sequence). The CDR3 has 14 amino acids. Clones were sequenced by immunoSEQ multiplex PCR, and TCRdb holds only the in-frame ones, with some missing. This sample has around 330,000 clones; 88% occur once, and the top ten carry 1.5% to 2%. The source of the sample is a study of blood T cell repertoires in COVID-19. Study overall: COVID-19 samples, acute and convalescent, were from the United States, Italy and Spain.

Sample: peripheral blood. This clonotype was sampled from a woman aged 25 to 45 with COVID-19, enrolled during active disease. This sequence joins TRBV5-4 and TRBJ1-1, with 7 bases matching TRBD1. The CDR3 DNA reads TGTGCCAGCAGCTTAGGGACAGCCCCCACTGAAGCTTTCTTT. Translated: CASSLGTAPTEAFF.